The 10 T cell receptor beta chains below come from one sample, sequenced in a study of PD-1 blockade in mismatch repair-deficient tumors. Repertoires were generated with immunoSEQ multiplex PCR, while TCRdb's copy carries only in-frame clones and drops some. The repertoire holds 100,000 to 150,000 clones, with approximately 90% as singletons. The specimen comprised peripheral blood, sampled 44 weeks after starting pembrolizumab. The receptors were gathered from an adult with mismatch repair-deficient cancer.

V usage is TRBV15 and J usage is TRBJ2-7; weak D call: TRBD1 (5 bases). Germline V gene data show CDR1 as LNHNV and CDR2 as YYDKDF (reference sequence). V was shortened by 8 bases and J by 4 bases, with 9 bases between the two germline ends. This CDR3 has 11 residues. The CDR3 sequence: CATGAGYEQYF. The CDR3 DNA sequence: TGTGCCACCGGGGCTGGGTACGAGCAGTACTTC.

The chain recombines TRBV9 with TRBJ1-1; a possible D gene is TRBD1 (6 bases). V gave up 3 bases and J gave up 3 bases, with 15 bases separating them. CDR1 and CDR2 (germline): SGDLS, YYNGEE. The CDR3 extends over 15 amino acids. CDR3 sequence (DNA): TGTGCCAGCAGCGGTCCACAGGGAGGCGACACTGAAGCTTTCTTT. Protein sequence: CASSGPQGGDTEAFF.

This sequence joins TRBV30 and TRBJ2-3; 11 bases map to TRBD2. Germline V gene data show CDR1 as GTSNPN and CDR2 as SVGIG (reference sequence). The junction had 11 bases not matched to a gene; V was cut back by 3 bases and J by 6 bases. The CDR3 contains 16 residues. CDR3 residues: CAWSPGLAGGPDTQYF. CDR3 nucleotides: TGTGCCTGGAGCCCCGGGTTAGCGGGAGGGCCGGATACGCAGTATTTT.

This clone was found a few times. The CDR3 bases are TGTGCCAGCAGCCCCGGGGAAAAACTGTTTTTT. Residues: CASSPGEKLFF. This chain links TRBV11-2 with TRBJ1-4, with D unclear. V was pared by 5 bases and J by 8 bases, with 6 bases between. Germline values: CDR1 SGHAT, CDR2 FQNNGV. The CDR3 is made up of 11 amino acids.

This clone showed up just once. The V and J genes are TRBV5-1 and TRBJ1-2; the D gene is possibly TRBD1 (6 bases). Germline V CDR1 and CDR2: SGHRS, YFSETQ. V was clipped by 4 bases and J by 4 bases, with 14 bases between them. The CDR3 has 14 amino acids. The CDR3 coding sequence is TGCGCCAGCAGCCCTGGACAGACTCCCTATGGCTACACCTTC. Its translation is CASSPGQTPYGYTF.

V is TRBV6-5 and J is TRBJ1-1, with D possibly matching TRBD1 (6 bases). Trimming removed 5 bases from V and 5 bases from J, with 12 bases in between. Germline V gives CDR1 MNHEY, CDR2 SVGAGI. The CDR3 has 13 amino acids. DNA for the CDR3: TGTGCCAGCAGTACAGGGAAGGGAACTGAAGCTTTCTTT. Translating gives CASSTGKGTEAFF.

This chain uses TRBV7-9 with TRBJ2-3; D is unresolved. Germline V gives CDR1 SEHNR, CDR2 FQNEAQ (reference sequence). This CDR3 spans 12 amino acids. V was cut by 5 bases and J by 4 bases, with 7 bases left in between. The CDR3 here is CASSPHSDTQYF. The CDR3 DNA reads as TGTGCCAGCAGCCCCCATTCAGATACGCAGTATTTT.

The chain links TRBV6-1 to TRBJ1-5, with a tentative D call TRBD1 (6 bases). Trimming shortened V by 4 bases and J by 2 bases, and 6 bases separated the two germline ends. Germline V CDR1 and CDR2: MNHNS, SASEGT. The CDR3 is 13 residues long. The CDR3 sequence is CASSGTGNQPQHF. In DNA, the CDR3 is TGTGCCAGCAGTGGGACAGGCAATCAGCCCCAGCATTTT.

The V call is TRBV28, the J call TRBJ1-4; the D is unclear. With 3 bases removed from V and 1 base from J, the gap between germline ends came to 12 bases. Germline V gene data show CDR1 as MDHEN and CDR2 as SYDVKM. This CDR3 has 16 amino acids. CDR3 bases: TGTGCCAGCAGTTTTTATAATCGGGGAACTAATGAAAAACTGTTTTTT. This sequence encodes CASSFYNRGTNEKLFF.

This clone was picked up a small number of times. CDR3: CASSPGSGAFQETQYF. The CDR3 region has the DNA TGTGCCAGCAGCCCGGGGTCAGGGGCCTTCCAAGAGACCCAGTACTTC. The rearrangement joins TRBV5-4 to TRBJ2-5, with D possibly TRBD1 on 6 matching bases. Trimming pared 4 bases from V and 1 base from J, leaving 17 bases between. Germline V gene data show CDR1 as SGHNT and CDR2 as YYREEE (reference sequence). This CDR3 comprises 16 residues.